This T cell receptor (beta chain) was recorded in a study of blood T cell repertoires in COVID-19 (dated by TCRdb to about 2020). Some background on the complete study: Samples covering the acute and convalescent phases of COVID-19 were provided by collaborators in the United States, Italy and Spain. Where available, HLA class I and class II types were obtained from metadata supplied by the sample provider rather than from assay-based typing. The dataset comprised deeply sampled blood TCRbeta repertoires from subjects exposed to, actively infected with, or recovered from COVID-19. The repertoires were released in a freely available public database meant as a resource for research on the immune response to SARS-CoV-2. The samples were drawn from the first 160 participants of the ongoing ImmuneRACE study and from 950 to 1,500 subjects provided by 6 global collaborators. The material from the prospective study consisted of cDNA or gDNA derived from T cells, B-cell-depleted T cells, or PBMCs. The sample metadata nearly always contained a de-identified subject ID, COVID-19 status, age in years and sex. The paper as a whole reports these results and caveats: The quantity of clinical and demographic metadata differed by source and by participant and was supplied without curation.

The immunoSEQ Assay, a bias-controlled multiplex PCR, was used to amplify TCRbeta CDR3 regions from genomic DNA. In the authors' own workflow: Nucleated cell counts per sample were estimated from amplification of reference gene primers within the assay. To quantify the absolute abundance of each unique TCRbeta CDR3 rearrangement, sequence reads were collapsed and filtered. For each sample, productive Simpson clonality was calculated as the square root of Simpson's diversity index across productive rearrangements. What TCRdb holds here is the immuneACCESS table cut down to in-frame rearrangements. Part of the clones is not present; checked against another copy, under half of the missing clones reflect an unresolved V gene, and the others are unexplained. V, J and clone size reflect that table, while D and trimming were determined from the DNA. This sample lists 65,000 to 75,000 clones; 83% were detected once. The biggest ten clones account for around 38% of the sample.

Turning to this clone: What this receptor recognizes is not known. No base-level quality is on record; no much larger clone is a single base apart.

The cysteine opens and the phenylalanine closes a CDR3 of 16 amino acids. Of all the DNA, just the CDR3 is kept, 48 bases in frame from base 1. The germline V gene (reference sequence) yields SEHNR for CDR1 and FQNEAQ for CDR2. Here V drops 5 bases and J drops 2 bases, and the junction holds 6 bases not matched to any gene. Whole blood was collected in K2EDTA tubes by collaborating institutions according to the institutions' own protocols. For TCRbeta analysis, collaborator samples were shipped as frozen whole blood, as isolated PBMCs, or as DNA extracted from either sample type. The sequencing sample was made of peripheral blood. The TCR sequence derives from a man aged 80 or over with acute or convalescent COVID-19. The chain joins TRBV7-9 to TRBJ2-3, with 11 middle bases fitting TRBD2. The CDR3 protein sequence reads: CASSPGLAEATDTQYF. In nucleotide form, the sequence is TGTGCCAGCAGCCCGGGACTAGCGGAGGCCACAGATACGCAGTATTTT.